These 29 T cell receptor beta chains were sequenced from one sample in a study of cytomegalovirus exposure and HLA in healthy donors. Clones were sequenced by immunoSEQ multiplex PCR, and TCRdb holds only the in-frame ones, with some missing. Among roughly 130,000 clones, around nine tenths were seen once, and the ten largest hold 1.2% to 1.5%. What was sequenced was PBMCs. These receptor sequences come from a man aged 25-45 years in good health and CMV-seronegative.

The DNA for the CDR3 is TGTGCCAGCAGCTTAGGCACTAGCGGGGGATACAATGAGCAGTTCTTC. Protein sequence: CASSLGTSGGYNEQFF. V is TRBV11-3 and J is TRBJ2-1, with 11 bases aligning to TRBD2. The length of the CDR3 is 16 residues. Trimming took 1 base from V and 4 from J; bases not matched to a gene: 3. The V gene's germline CDR1 is SGHNT and CDR2 YENEEA.

The chain links TRBV18 to TRBJ2-7, with TRBD1 matching over 8 bases. The V gene end was trimmed by 2 bases and the J gene end by 5 bases; junction bases not matched to a gene: 8. The CDR3 consists of 15 residues. CDR1 is KGHSH, CDR2 LQKENI, per germline. The CDR3 spells CASSPFAGGSDEQYF. The CDR3 DNA is TGTGCCAGCTCACCATTTGCAGGGGGCTCGGACGAGCAGTACTTC.

The gene calls are TRBV18 and TRBJ2-2, with TRBD2 matching over 7 bases. Looked up from germline, CDR1 is KGHSH and CDR2 is LQKENI. V shed 1 base, J shed 0 bases, and the junction held 11 bases outside the gene matches. The CDR3 is made up of 19 amino acids. The CDR3 DNA reads TGTGCCAGCTCACCACGAAGCGGGGCTGCACAATCGAACACCGGGGAGCTGTTTTTT. Amino acids: CASSPRSGAAQSNTGELFF. Variable domain in full (rest from reference TRBV18 and TRBJ2-2): NAGVMQNPRHLVRRRGQEARLRCSPMKGHSHVYWYRQLPEEGLKFMVYLQKENIIDESGMPKERFSAEFPKEGPSILRIQQVVRGDSAAYFCASSPRSGAAQSNTGELFFGEGSRLTVL.

The rearrangement uses TRBV4-3 and TRBJ2-1; D possibly corresponds to TRBD1 (6 bases). CDR1 LGHNA and CDR2 YSLEER come from the germline V gene. The CDR3 is made up of 15 amino acids. Trimming took 3 bases from V and 0 from J, leaving 9 bases between them. The CDR3 nucleotides read TGCGCCAGCAGCCACGGACAGAGCTCCTACAATGAGCAGTTCTTC. As protein: CASSHGQSSYNEQFF.

Written as DNA, the CDR3 is TGCGCCAGCAGCTACCAGGGAAACACTGAAGCTTTCTTT. Translated, it gives CASSYQGNTEAFF. The rearrangement links TRBV5-1 to TRBJ1-1; possibly TRBD1 for D (5 bases). Germline CDR1 SGHRS, CDR2 YFSETQ. V shed 3 bases and J shed 2 bases, with 8 bases lying between them. This CDR3 has 13 amino acids.

This clone has only one observation. The chain joins TRBV6-4 to TRBJ2-1; 12 bases match TRBD2. There are 16 residues in the CDR3. Germline values: CDR1 MRHNA, CDR2 SNTAGT. Trimming at V came to 6 bases and at J to 7 bases, leaving 10 bases not matched to a gene. CDR3 in amino acids: CASRPSLAGGWNEQFF. The DNA of the CDR3 is TGTGCCAGCAGACCCTCTCTAGCGGGAGGGTGGAATGAGCAGTTCTTC.

This chain links TRBV7-2 with TRBJ2-3, with 10 bases lining up with TRBD2. From germline, CDR1 is SGHTA and CDR2 FQGNSA. Unmatched junction bases numbered 4, after V lost 6 bases and J lost 4 bases. The CDR3 spans 14 residues. The CDR3 sequence: CASRASGRPDTQYF. CDR3 DNA sequence: TGTGCCAGCAGGGCTAGCGGGAGACCAGATACGCAGTATTTT.

This rearrangement joins TRBV12-5 to TRBJ2-3, with 7 bases fitting TRBD1. The CDR3 is made up of 16 amino acids. Germline CDR1 LGHNT, CDR2 FRNRAP. V was clipped by 6 bases and J by 0 bases; unmatched bases: 9. DNA for the CDR3: TGTGCTAGTGGCCCGGACAGGCTCCTTAGCACAGATACGCAGTATTTT. As protein: CASGPDRLLSTDTQYF.

The V call is TRBV11-2, the J call TRBJ2-7; 8 nucleotides align to TRBD1. CDR1 is SGHAT and CDR2 is FQNNGV in the germline V gene. The trim removed 5 bases at V and 0 bases at J, leaving 9 bases unmatched. CDR3 length: 16 amino acids. The CDR3 region is CASSARSTGVSYEQYF. For the CDR3, the DNA is TGTGCCAGCAGCGCCCGGTCGACAGGGGTCTCCTACGAGCAGTACTTC.

V is TRBV6-5 and J is TRBJ2-3; possibly TRBD1 for D (5 bases). Germline assignment: CDR1 MNHEY and CDR2 SVGAGI. Trimming removed 5 bases from V and 1 base from J, with 13 bases in between. The CDR3 is 15 amino acids. CDR3 sequence: CASSRQGYGTDTQYF. DNA for the CDR3: TGTGCCAGCAGTCGTCAGGGTTATGGCACAGATACGCAGTATTTT.

The genes are TRBV6-5 and TRBJ1-2, with 8 positions matching TRBD1. The length of the CDR3 is 15 residues. Germline V gene lookup returns CDR1 MNHEY and CDR2 SVGAGI. Trimming removed 4 bases from V and 8 bases from J; junction bases left unmatched: 12. The CDR3 is CASSSTGTGSLGYTF. As DNA, the CDR3 is TGTGCCAGCAGTTCAACCGGGACAGGTTCTTTGGGCTACACCTTC.

The chain has TRBV4-1 and TRBJ2-7; tentative D call: TRBD1 (5 bases). The germline CDR1 and CDR2 sequences are MGHRA and YSYEKL. V dropped 0 bases and J dropped 4 bases, with 13 bases sitting between them. The CDR3 extends over 15 amino acids. CDR3 bases: TGCGCCAGCAGCCAAGATTCGTCGACAGTATACGAGCAGTACTTC. It codes for CASSQDSSTVYEQYF.

The chain employs TRBV6-5 and TRBJ1-5, with 9 bases matching TRBD1. J lost 5 bases, V lost 8 bases, and 1 base had no gene match. There are 12 residues in the CDR3. In germline, CDR1 is MNHEY, CDR2 SVGAGI. The CDR3 nucleotides read TGTGCCAGCCGGACAGGGGATCAGCCCCAGCATTTT. Amino acid sequence: CASRTGDQPQHF.

This chain joins TRBV4-1 and TRBJ2-1; 7 nucleotides align to TRBD1. The germline V gene has CDR1 MGHRA and CDR2 YSYEKL. V lost 4 bases and J lost 15; bases outside the gene matches: 24. This CDR3 spans 17 amino acids. In DNA, the CDR3 is TGCGCCAGCAGCCCGGAGGATGGGGCAGGGACAGCTCAAATTAGGTTCTTC. Residues: CASSPEDGAGTAQIRFF.

Only one count was recorded for this clone. V is TRBV10-2 and J is TRBJ1-4; 8 positions match TRBD1. The CDR3 is 16 amino acids. J was trimmed by 7 bases and V by 6 bases; bases with no gene match: 13. Germline V gives CDR1 WSHSY, CDR2 SAAADI. As DNA, the CDR3 is TGCGCCAGCAGATCAGGGGGCATCACGGCGGGTGAAAAACTGTTTTTT. It encodes CASRSGGITAGEKLFF.

The genes are TRBV7-2 and TRBJ2-4; TRBD2 aligns across 7 bases. CDR3 size: 14 residues. Germline lookup yields CDR1 SGHTA and CDR2 FQGNSA. V shed 2 bases, J shed 7 bases, and the junction held 5 bases outside the gene matches. In nucleotides, the CDR3 is TGTGCCAGCAGCTTAAGCGGGAATCGGAACATTCAGTACTTC. The encoded protein is CASSLSGNRNIQYF.

The rearrangement links TRBV5-4 to TRBJ2-2, with TRBD2 matching 11 bases. Germline assignment: CDR1 SGHNT and CDR2 YYREEE (reference sequence). This CDR3 region has 16 residues. V gave up 1 base and J gave up 7 bases; unmatched junction bases: 6. The DNA of the CDR3 is TGTGCCAGCAGCTTGATTAGCGGGAGGGCTATCGGGGAGCTGTTTTTT. Amino acid sequence: CASSLISGRAIGELFF.

The V gene is TRBV5-1, the J gene TRBJ2-1; the D gene is possibly TRBD2 (6 bases). The CDR3 sequence is 17 residues long. The V gene's germline CDR1 is SGHRS and CDR2 YFSETQ. V dropped 0 bases and J dropped 0 bases, with 13 bases sitting between them. The CDR3 DNA reads as TGCGCCAGCAGCTTGGAGGTTCTAGCGAGCTCCTACAATGAGCAGTTCTTC. It encodes CASSLEVLASSYNEQFF.

The chain recombines TRBV10-3 with TRBJ1-1; D not resolved. This CDR3 has 12 residues. CDR1 ENHRY and CDR2 SYGVKD come from the germline V gene. V was clipped by 8 bases and J by 1 base, with 8 bases between them. The CDR3 region is CAIQQENTEAFF. Written as DNA, the CDR3 is TGTGCCATCCAGCAGGAGAACACTGAAGCTTTCTTT.

The chain carries TRBV6-5 and TRBJ2-7, with D possibly TRBD2 on 5 matching bases. The V gene lost 8 bases and the J gene lost 2 bases, with 7 bases spanning the gap. The V gene's germline CDR1 is MNHEY and CDR2 SVGAGI. The CDR3 sequence is 11 residues long. The CDR3 DNA follows: TGTGCCAGCGGAGGACCCTACGAGCAGTACTTC. Its protein product is CASGGPYEQYF.

The J gene is TRBJ1-5, the V gene TRBV5-6; 7 positions agree with TRBD1. The CDR3 extends over 15 amino acids. V shed 5 bases, J shed 3 bases, and the junction held 8 bases outside the gene matches. Germline V gene lookup returns CDR1 SGHDT and CDR2 YYEEEE. In DNA form, the CDR3 reads TGTGCCAGCAGTTTAGGGGGCTTCCTCAATCAGCCCCAGCATTTT. This gives the protein CASSLGGFLNQPQHF. Full variable domain (outside the CDR3, taken from reference TRBV5-6 and TRBJ1-5): DAGVTQSPTHLIKTRGQQVTLRCSPKSGHDTVSWYQQALGQGPQFIFQYYEEEERQRGNFPDRFSGHQFPNYSSELNVNALLLGDSALYLCASSLGGFLNQPQHFGDGTRLSIL.

Only a few counts were recorded for this clone. The gene calls are TRBV19 and TRBJ2-7, with 14 bases lining up with TRBD2. With 5 bases clipped from V and 5 bases from J, the junction kept 5 bases outside the gene matches. Germline V gene data show CDR1 as LNHDA and CDR2 as SQIVND (reference sequence). The CDR3 extends over 15 amino acids. This CDR3 is CASSGTSGSLHEQYF. DNA of the CDR3: TGTGCCAGTAGTGGGACTAGCGGGAGTCTCCACGAGCAGTACTTC.

As to this clone: An end of the junction does not agree with germline; a read error may underlie this. This sample also contains other DNA sequences that code for the same CDR3. The chain employs TRBV5-1 and TRBJ2-7; possibly TRBD1 for D (6 bases). The CDR3 sequence is 15 residues long. Germline V gene sequence: CDR1 SGHRS, CDR2 YFSETQ. This chain's CDR3 is CASSLGQEISYEQYF. The CDR3 DNA reads TGCGCCAGCAGCTTGGGACAGGAAATCTCCTACGAGCAGTACTTT. The variable domain in full, with the rest retrieved from reference TRBV5-1 and TRBJ2-7, is KAGVTQTPRYLIKTRGQQVTLSCSPISGHRSVSWYQQTPGQGLQFLFEYFSETQRNKGNFPGRFSGRQFSNSRSEMNVSTLELGDSALYLCASSLGQEISYEQYFGPGTRLTVT.

The chain carries TRBV29-1 and TRBJ1-1, with 9 bases matching TRBD1. Germline V CDR1 and CDR2: SQVTM, ANQGSEA. This CDR3 has 12 residues. V was pared by 7 bases and J by 9 bases, with 9 bases of the junction left unmatched. CDR3 bases: TGCAGCGGGGACAGGGATAACCGGAAAGCTTTCTTT. Amino acids: CSGDRDNRKAFF.

The chain uses TRBV18 and TRBJ2-6, with 7 bases matching TRBD2. Germline assignment: CDR1 KGHSH and CDR2 LQKENI. The CDR3 is 17 residues long. J lost 2 bases, V lost 1 base, and 5 bases had no gene match. Here the CDR3 DNA reads TGTGCCAGCTCACCACGTCTGGCGGGAGCTGGGGCCAACGTCCTGACTTTC. Protein product: CASSPRLAGAGANVLTF.

This chain uses TRBV20-1 with TRBJ2-7, with 7 bases matching TRBD2. CDR1 DFQATT and CDR2 SNEGSKA come from the germline V gene (reference sequence). This CDR3 is built from 11 residues. The V gene end was trimmed by 1 base and the J gene end by 6 bases; junction bases not matched to a gene: 0. CDR3 protein: CSARAGGEQYF. The CDR3 DNA reads TGCAGTGCTAGAGCGGGGGGCGAGCAGTACTTC.

This sequence joins TRBV6-5 and TRBJ2-1; TRBD2 aligns across 9 bases. Germline trimming cut 5 bases from V and 5 bases from J; bases unmatched to any gene: 4. Germline loops: CDR1 MNHEY, CDR2 SVGAGI. The CDR3 covers 14 residues. This CDR3 is CASSETSGDNEQFF. The CDR3 coding sequence is TGTGCCAGCAGTGAGACTAGCGGAGACAATGAGCAGTTCTTC.

This chain joins TRBV19 and TRBJ1-1; D gene unclear. This CDR3 comprises 13 residues. Germline V CDR1 and CDR2: LNHDA, SQIVND (reference sequence). Trimming shortened V by 2 bases and J by 4 bases, and 8 bases separated the two germline ends. In nucleotides, the CDR3 is TGTGCCAGTAGTATAAAAGGGAGCACTGAAGCTTTCTTT. As protein: CASSIKGSTEAFF.

This clone was found a few times. The V call is TRBV28, the J call TRBJ2-7; no reliable D call. The CDR3 sequence is 10 residues long. V lost 5 bases to trimming and J lost 6 bases, with 5 bases between them. Germline-derived CDR1 and CDR2 are MDHEN and SYDVKM. In DNA, the CDR3 is TGTGCCAGCAGTGGGCCCGAGCAGTACTTC. Translating it yields CASSGPEQYF.